This is a list of T cell receptor beta chains from one sample in a study of molecular identifiers for immune sequencing clone quantification. TCRdb analysed the PCR reads with MiXCR anew, one entry per CDR3 protein. This table holds a few hundred thousand distinct CDR3 sequences, less than 30% found once. The sample consisted of naive CD8+ T cells from blood, with Jurkat cell RNA spiked in. These receptors all come from a human donor in good health. Some libraries in this study had Jurkat cell RNA spiked in. The CDR3 runs from the conserved cysteine through the conserved F or W. A D gene is named only where the DNA matches it firmly. Where a row states a size, it is once, few, many or the class of an expanded clone; other rows omit it.

>TRBJ1-1|TRBD1|TRBV6-5|many
CASSRDRASEAFF
TGTGCCAGCAGTCGGGACAGGGCCAGTGAAGCTTTCTTT
>TRBJ2-7|.|TRBV27|many
CASGLYEQYF
TGTGCTAGTGGCCTGTACGAGCAGTACTTC
>TRBJ2-1|.|TRBV29-1|.
CSVEVYRPYNEQFF
TGCAGCGTTGAAGTTTACAGGCCCTACAATGAGCAGTTCTTC
>TRBJ2-3|.|TRBV30|few
CAWSGAGTDTQYF
TGTGCCTGGAGTGGTGCGGGAACAGATACGCAGTATTTT
>TRBJ2-7|.|TRBV28|many
CASSFRGQNSGEQYF
TGTGCCAGCAGTTTTCGCGGACAAAATTCCGGCGAGCAGTACTTC
>TRBJ1-6|.|TRBV12-2|.
CASRSRDGGGRRNSPLHF
TGTGCAAGTCGCTCCAGAGACGGTGGGGGACGGAGGAATTCACCCCTCCACTTT
>TRBJ2-5|TRBD1|TRBV7-9|.
CASSPPGGTGGQETQYF
TGTGCCAGCAGCCCCCCGGGCGGGACAGGGGGCCAAGAGACCCAGTACTTC
>TRBJ1-1|.|TRBV11-2|many
CASSIDRNTEAFF
TGTGCCAGCAGCATTGACAGGAACACTGAAGCTTTCTTT
>TRBJ2-2|.|TRBV6-2/TRBV6-3|few
CASSYLQGTGELFF
TGTGCCAGCAGTTATCTCCAGGGAACCGGGGAGCTGTTTTTT
>TRBJ1-4|.|TRBV7-9|few
CASSLAYGGEGEKLFF
TGTGCCAGCAGCTTAGCGTATGGGGGAGAGGGCGAAAAACTGTTTTTT
>TRBJ1-5|.|TRBV30|few
CAFETDGGGPQHF
TGTGCCTTCGAGACTGATGGGGGGGGGCCCCAGCATTTT
>TRBJ1-1|.|TRBV13|many
CASSLGPRANTEAFF
TGTGCCAGCAGCTTAGGCCCCAGGGCGAACACTGAAGCTTTCTTT
>TRBJ1-5|.|TRBV7-9|many
CASSLGPGGGGSNQPQHF
TGTGCCAGCAGCTTAGGGCCCGGGGGAGGCGGCAGCAATCAGCCCCAGCATTTT
>TRBJ2-3|.|TRBV20-1|.
CSGGGWCTDTQYF
TGCAGTGGTGGGGGATGGTGCACAGATACGCAGTATTTT
>TRBJ2-3|.|TRBV6-5|.
CASRPWGSLGTDTQYF
TGTGCCAGCAGGCCGTGGGGGTCATTAGGCACAGATACGCAGTATTTT
>TRBJ1-5|.|TRBV15|many
CATSGSGQLSNQPQHF
TGTGCCACCAGCGGCAGCGGCCAATTAAGCAATCAGCCCCAGCATTTT
>TRBJ2-2|.|TRBV29-1|many
CSVGRENTGELFF
TGCAGCGTGGGGCGGGAGAACACCGGGGAGCTGTTTTTT
>TRBJ2-7|.|TRBV27|.
CASSLSSSGRGDEQYF
TGTGCCAGCAGTTTAAGCTCCTCAGGGCGGGGTGACGAGCAGTACTTC
>TRBJ2-5|TRBD1|TRBV11-2|.
CASSWATGALGETQYF
TGTGCCAGCAGCTGGGCGACAGGGGCGTTAGGGGAGACCCAGTACTTC
>TRBJ2-5|TRBD1|TRBV11-1|.
CASSSGQGRQETQYF
TGTGCCAGCAGCTCCGGACAGGGCCGGCAAGAGACCCAGTACTTC
>TRBJ2-7|TRBD2|TRBV12-3/TRBV12-4|few
CASSFTSGGSEQCF
TGTGCCAGCAGTTTTACTAGCGGGGGCTCGGAGCAGTGCTTC
>TRBJ2-3|TRBD2|TRBV4-1|.
CASSLLTGVRGVDTQYF
TGCGCCAGCAGCCTTCTTACGGGTGTGCGGGGGGTGGATACGCAGTATTTT
>TRBJ1-1|.|TRBV7-7|many
CASSPYLVNTEAFF
TGTGCCAGCAGCCCTTACCTGGTGAACACTGAAGCTTTCTTT
>TRBJ2-3|.|TRBV18|.
CASSQSRVASTDTQYF
TGTGCCAGCTCTCAATCGAGGGTCGCTAGCACAGATACGCAGTATTTT
>TRBJ1-3|.|TRBV28|few
CASTSTQGSGNTIYF
TGTGCCAGCACCTCCACTCAGGGGTCTGGAAACACCATATATTTT
>TRBJ2-7|.|TRBV12-3/TRBV12-4|few
CASSPTNNRVVEQYF
TGTGCCAGCAGTCCCACCAATAACAGGGTAGTCGAGCAGTACTTC
>TRBJ2-5|.|TRBV9|few
CASSVEGDDGVQETQYF
TGTGCCAGCAGCGTGGAAGGTGACGACGGGGTGCAAGAGACCCAGTACTTC
>TRBJ1-1|.|TRBV7-2|.
CASSPTSGQETAAFF
TGTGCCAGCAGCCCTACGAGTGGGCAAGAGACTGCAGCTTTCTTT
>TRBJ2-7|TRBD1|TRBV29-1|few
CSAIGDSEHYEQYF
TGCAGCGCAATCGGGGACAGTGAACACTACGAGCAGTACTTC
>TRBJ2-7|TRBD1|TRBV4-1|.
CASSGRRDRVEEQYF
TGCGCCAGCAGCGGACGCCGGGACAGGGTCGAGGAGCAGTACTTC
>TRBJ2-7|.|TRBV29-1|.
CSVVDQGGSYEQYF
TGCAGCGTTGTAGACCAGGGTGGCTCTTACGAGCAGTACTTC
>TRBJ2-1|.|TRBV9|few
CASSVEGVGYNEQFF
TGTGCCAGCAGCGTAGAGGGGGTTGGGTACAATGAGCAGTTCTTC
>TRBJ2-7|.|TRBV4-3|few
CASSQGSDYEQYF
TGCGCCAGCAGCCAAGGGTCGGATTACGAGCAGTACTTC